The clone carrying this TCR beta chain has a handful of counts. Germline V CDR1 and CDR2: KGHSH, LQKENI. This CDR3 contains 15 residues. Trimming took 10 bases from V and 0 from J, leaving 16 bases between them. This sample was taken from a study of neurological immune-mediated disorders. Each CDR3 protein is one row after TCRdb ran MiXCR on the 5' RACE reads. The table shows some 76,000 distinct CDR3 sequences, with 3.2% occurring only once. Sequenced input: PBMCs. The V call is TRBV18, the J call TRBJ2-1; no clear D gene. The sequence derives from a woman aged 45-65 years with multiple sclerosis. CDR3: CATSLGRASYNEQFF. Here the CDR3 DNA reads TGTGCCACCTCCCTGGGAAGGGCCTCCTACAATGAGCAGTTCTTC.